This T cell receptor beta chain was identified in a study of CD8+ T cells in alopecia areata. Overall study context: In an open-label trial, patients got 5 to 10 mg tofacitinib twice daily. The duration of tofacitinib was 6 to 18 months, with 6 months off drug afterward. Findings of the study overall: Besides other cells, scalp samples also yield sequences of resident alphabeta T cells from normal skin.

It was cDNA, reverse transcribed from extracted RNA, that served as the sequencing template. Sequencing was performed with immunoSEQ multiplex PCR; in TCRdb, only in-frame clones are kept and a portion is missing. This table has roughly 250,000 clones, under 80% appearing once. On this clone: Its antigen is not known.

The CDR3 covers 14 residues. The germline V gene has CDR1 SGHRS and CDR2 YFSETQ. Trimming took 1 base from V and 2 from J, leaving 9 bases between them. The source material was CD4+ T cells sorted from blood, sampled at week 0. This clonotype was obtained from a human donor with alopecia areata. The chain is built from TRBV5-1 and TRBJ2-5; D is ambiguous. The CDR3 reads CASSLLGRQETQYF. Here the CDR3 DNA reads TGCGCCAGCAGCTTGTTGGGTCGGCAAGAGACCCAGTACTTC.